Sequencing of this TCR beta chain was carried out in a study of cytomegalovirus exposure and HLA in healthy donors. Here immunoSEQ multiplex PCR was the method, and the copy in TCRdb shows in-frame clones only, minus some. Here the sample spans 100,000 or so clones, approximately 81% being singletons. While the first cohort had 600 to 800 subjects, the donors belonged to the separate validation cohort of roughly 130 subjects. Concerning this clone itself: Its antigen is not known.

Study-level points and caveats: For cytomegalovirus status, the classifier reportedly gave diagnoses with high specificity and sensitivity.

The length of the CDR3 is 17 residues. Germline V gene lookup returns CDR1 SQVTM and CDR2 ANQGSEA. V dropped 7 bases and J dropped 1 base, with 23 bases sitting between them. Sample: PBMCs. The TCR was taken from a man between 18 and 35 years old in good health and CMV-seropositive. The J gene is TRBJ2-1, the V gene TRBV29-1; tentative D call: TRBD2 (5 bases). In DNA form, the CDR3 reads TGCAGCGGGGTGTCTAACGGCGGGCCTATGTCCTACAATGAGCAGTTCTTC. Protein: CSGVSNGGPMSYNEQFF.